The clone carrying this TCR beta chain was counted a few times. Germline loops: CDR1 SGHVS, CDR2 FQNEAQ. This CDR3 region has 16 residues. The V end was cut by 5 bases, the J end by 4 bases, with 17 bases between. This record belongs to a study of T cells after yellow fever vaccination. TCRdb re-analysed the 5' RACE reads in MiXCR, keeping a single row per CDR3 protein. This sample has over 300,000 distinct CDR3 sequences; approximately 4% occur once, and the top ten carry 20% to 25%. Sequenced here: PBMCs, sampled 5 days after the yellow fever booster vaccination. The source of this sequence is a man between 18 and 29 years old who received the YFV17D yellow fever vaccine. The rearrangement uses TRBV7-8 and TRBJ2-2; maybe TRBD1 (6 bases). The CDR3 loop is CASSQFEGVGTGELFF. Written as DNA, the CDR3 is TGTGCCAGCAGCCAATTCGAGGGGGTTGGCACCGGGGAGCTGTTTTTT. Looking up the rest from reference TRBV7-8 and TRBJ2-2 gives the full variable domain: GAGVSQSPRYKVAKRGQDVALRCDPISGHVSLFWYQQALGQGPEFLTYFQNEAQLDKSGLPSDRFFAERPEGSVSTLKIQRTQQEDSAVYLCASSQFEGVGTGELFFGEGSRLTVL.